Below are 14 T cell receptor beta chains sequenced from a single sample in a study of long-term antiretroviral therapy in people with HIV (dated by TCRdb to about 2022). The immunoSEQ hsTCRB v3.0 assay was used at survey level resolution for TRB variable region sequencing. TCRdb took over this immuneACCESS table, retaining in-frame rearrangements with V and J assigned. Such tables are incomplete; in checked studies, under half of the missing clones stem from an unresolved V gene, and the remainder is unexplained. For this sample there are more than 15,000 clones; around three quarters appear just once. The leading ten clones occupy around 15% of the sample. Source: unsorted PBMCs, taken 2.9 years after starting antiretroviral therapy. The receptors here all came from a woman aged 25 to 39 with HIV.

The chain is built from TRBV5-1 and TRBJ2-5, with unresolved D. This CDR3 contains 11 residues. The germline V and J ends were trimmed by 0 bases and 3 bases, with 0 bases remaining between them. Germline V gene lookup returns CDR1 SGHRS and CDR2 YFSETQ. The CDR3 region has the DNA TGCGCCAGCAGCTTGGAAGAGACCCAGTACTTC. This gives the protein CASSLEETQYF.

The rearrangement links TRBV5-1 to TRBJ2-3; 14 positions match TRBD2. The germline V gene has CDR1 SGHRS and CDR2 YFSETQ. V dropped 4 bases and J dropped 6; count of bases not matched to a gene: 4. The CDR3 length is 15 residues. CDR3 nucleotide sequence: TGCGCCAGCAGCGGCAGGACTAGCGGGGGGGATACGCAGTATTTT. This codes for CASSGRTSGGDTQYF.

The rearrangement joins TRBV5-4 to TRBJ2-3; weak D call: TRBD2 (5 bases). Germline assignment: CDR1 SGHNT and CDR2 YYREEE (reference sequence). The CDR3 spans 15 residues. The germline V and J ends were trimmed by 4 bases and 0 bases, with 12 bases remaining between them. In DNA form, the CDR3 reads TGTGCCAGCAGCACGGGAATCCGAAGCACAGATACGCAGTATTTT. It is translated as CASSTGIRSTDTQYF.

The genes are TRBV5-5 and TRBJ2-4; D remains unclear. Germline V CDR1 and CDR2: SGHKS, YYEKEE (reference sequence). This CDR3 comprises 14 residues. V was cut by 2 bases and J by 0 bases, with 6 bases left in between. CDR3 loop: CASSLRLAKNIQYF. The DNA of the CDR3 is TGTGCCAGCAGCTTAAGGCTAGCCAAAAACATTCAGTACTTC.

This clone has just a few counts. This chain joins TRBV29-1 and TRBJ1-5, with 8 positions matching TRBD1. CDR1 is SQVTM, CDR2 ANQGSEA, per germline. The J segment lost 8 bases and the V segment lost 7 bases, leaving 13 bases of the junction unmatched. There are 14 residues in the CDR3. CDR3 residues: CSATLTGVDEPQHF. DNA of the CDR3: TGCAGCGCTACCCTGACAGGGGTTGACGAGCCCCAGCATTTT.

The V gene is TRBV7-2, the J gene TRBJ1-6; D gene uncertain. V lost 6 bases and J 0 bases, leaving 12 bases between the germline ends. CDR3 length equals 16 residues. CDR1 is SGHTA and CDR2 is FQGNSA in the germline V gene. In DNA, the CDR3 is TGTGCCAGCAGTTTTCGAGAGGTCTCCTATAATTCACCCCTCCACTTT. It yields the protein CASSFREVSYNSPLHF.

The CDR3 bases are TGTGCCAGCCTACCCGCAGACAGGGTAGCGAAGGACTATGGCTACACCTTC. Amino acids: CASLPADRVAKDYGYTF. The rearrangement links TRBV2 to TRBJ1-2; TRBD1 aligns across 7 bases. With 8 bases clipped from V and 3 bases from J, the junction kept 18 bases outside the gene matches. This CDR3 comprises 17 residues. From germline, CDR1 is SNHLY and CDR2 FYNNEI.

The CDR3 reads CASNPRDSNQPQHF. CDR3 coding DNA: TGTGCCAGCAACCCCCGGGATAGCAATCAGCCCCAGCATTTT. The V gene is TRBV6-5, the J gene TRBJ1-5; no reliable D call. V gave up 7 bases and J gave up 0 bases, with 10 bases separating them. CDR3 length: 14 residues. The germline V gene encodes CDR1 MNHEY and CDR2 SVGAGI.

V and J are TRBV7-3 and TRBJ2-1; 9 bases fit TRBD2. Germline-derived CDR1 and CDR2 are SGHTA and FQGTGA. The CDR3 consists of 15 residues. With 5 bases clipped from V and 5 bases from J, the junction kept 7 bases outside the gene matches. CDR3 DNA: TGTGCCAGCAGCCCAAGCGGGGGGCCCCACAATGAGCAGTTCTTC. It translates to CASSPSGGPHNEQFF.

The chain joins TRBV30 to TRBJ1-4; perhaps TRBD1 as D (5 bases). The CDR3 extends over 13 amino acids. Germline V gene sequence: CDR1 GTSNPN, CDR2 SVGIG (reference sequence). V lost 0 bases and J 10 bases, leaving 12 bases between the germline ends. CDR3 bases: TGTGCCTGGAGTGTACAGGAGGTAGGAAAACTGTTTTTT. Its translation: CAWSVQEVGKLFF.

This clone was seen a single time. The CDR3, as DNA: TGTGCCAGCAGCTACGGGGACTCTGGAAACACCATATATTTT. This translates into CASSYGDSGNTIYF. The chain joins TRBV9 to TRBJ1-3, with D unclear. Germline V gene lookup returns CDR1 SGDLS and CDR2 YYNGEE. V lost 4 bases, J lost 0 bases, and 8 bases lay in between. The CDR3 contains 14 residues.

J is TRBJ1-6 and V is TRBV5-5; D is uncertain. The CDR3 runs 17 residues. V was shortened by 0 bases and J by 3 bases, with 13 bases between the two germline ends. Germline lookup yields CDR1 SGHKS and CDR2 YYEKEE (reference sequence). CDR3 DNA: TGTGCCAGCAGCTTGGGTACGACACTGAACTATAATTCACCCCTCCACTTT. It is translated as CASSLGTTLNYNSPLHF.

J is TRBJ1-2 and V is TRBV29-1; tentatively, D is TRBD1 (5 bases). This CDR3 comprises 14 residues. Germline V CDR1 and CDR2: SQVTM, ANQGSEA. V lost 5 bases and J 6 bases, leaving 19 bases between the germline ends. CDR3 loop: CSVSSARDGNGYTF. The CDR3 nucleotides are TGCAGCGTTTCCTCTGCCCGGGACGGTAATGGCTACACCTTC.

The chain joins TRBV6-1 to TRBJ1-3, with D perhaps matching TRBD1 (5 bases). The ends were cut back, 3 bases at V and 6 bases at J, with 9 bases in the middle. Germline V gives CDR1 MNHNS, CDR2 SASEGT. This CDR3 comprises 13 residues. For the CDR3, the DNA is TGTGCCAGCAGTGAGTGGGGGAAAAACACCATATATTTT. It is translated as CASSEWGKNTIYF.